This is a list of T cell receptor beta chains from one sample in a study of blood T cell repertoires in COVID-19. Here immunoSEQ multiplex PCR was the method, and the copy in TCRdb shows in-frame clones only, minus some. The sample contains under 300,000 clones, around 88% of which appear only once. Material for sequencing was peripheral blood. These receptors were obtained from a man older than 75 with acute or convalescent COVID-19. CDR3s include the opening cysteine and the closing phenylalanine or tryptophan. Rows give clone size only sometimes, using once, few, many, or a class for an expanded clone.

CASSTGHLYEQYF	13	once	TRBV18	TRBJ2-7
CASRRSGLAGTDTQYF	16	.	TRBV5-1	TRBJ2-3
CASKSGSSDTQYF	13	.	TRBV12-5	TRBJ2-3
CASTEGEGITGELFF	15	few	TRBV19	TRBJ2-2
CASSLGSSYEQYF	13	.	TRBV12-3/TRBV12-4	TRBJ2-7
CASSGGNSNQPQHF	14	.	TRBV6-5	TRBJ1-5
CASSQDNISGNTIYF	15	.	TRBV4-1	TRBJ1-3
CASSFPGTSYEQYF	14	.	TRBV5-4	TRBJ2-7
CATSRDLSAGGGYNEQFF	18	.	TRBV15	TRBJ2-1
CASSSGAQNTGNTIYF	16	.	TRBV28	TRBJ1-3
CASSQRGGYTF	11	once	TRBV4-1	TRBJ1-2
CSVVGRGMNTEAFF	14	.	TRBV29-1	TRBJ1-1
CASSEWPDGGGYTF	14	.	TRBV2	TRBJ1-2
CASSPVSPLGTGRYNEQFF	19	.	TRBV18	TRBJ2-1
CASSSSGMANEQFF	14	.	TRBV3-1/TRBV3-2	TRBJ2-1
CSVAYSGTDTQYF	13	few	TRBV29-1	TRBJ2-3
CASRPRGGLYGYTF	14	.	TRBV28	TRBJ1-2
CASSQTGASSYNSPLHF	17	.	TRBV18	TRBJ1-6
CASSRDSYRDTEAFF	15	.	TRBV4-3	TRBJ1-1
CASSRRGETDTQYF	14	.	TRBV19	TRBJ2-3
CASKSWNGGPPEAFF	15	.	TRBV19	TRBJ1-1
CASSSGEVSTEAFF	14	.	TRBV5-1	TRBJ1-1
CASSIGGSSGNTIYF	15	.	TRBV19	TRBJ1-3
CASSPDTLNYGYTF	14	.	TRBV28	TRBJ1-2
CASRRVLLGNQPQHF	15	.	TRBV19	TRBJ1-5
CASSRSVPSTDTQYF	15	once	TRBV9	TRBJ2-3
CASSEAGGFSNQPQHF	16	.	TRBV6-1	TRBJ1-5
CATSRERTGVGEQYF	15	.	TRBV15	TRBJ2-7
CATSDGRQASSPLHF	15	.	TRBV24-1	TRBJ1-6
CASSLGDRVVHEQYF	15	few	TRBV5-1	TRBJ2-7
CASSYDSNNSPLHF	14	.	TRBV19	TRBJ1-6
CATSDSGLPNTEAFF	15	few	TRBV24-1	TRBJ1-1
CASSQDAAGARGQPQHF	17	.	TRBV4-1	TRBJ1-5
CASSPVPGDSQPQHF	15	.	TRBV5-4	TRBJ1-5
CASSGSGSYEQYF	13	.	TRBV19	TRBJ2-7
CASSLSSPETQYF	13	.	TRBV28	TRBJ2-5
CASSELQGENEKLFF	15	.	TRBV6-1	TRBJ1-4
CASSPALQGSPLHF	14	.	TRBV18	TRBJ1-6
CASSLTNTQGATYEQYF	17	.	TRBV18	TRBJ2-7
CASSPREGTNEKLFF	15	.	TRBV18	TRBJ1-4
CATSDLWDSRDVWYGYTF	18	.	TRBV24-1	TRBJ1-2
CASSQERAGGTGTEAFF	17	.	TRBV3-1/TRBV3-2	TRBJ1-1